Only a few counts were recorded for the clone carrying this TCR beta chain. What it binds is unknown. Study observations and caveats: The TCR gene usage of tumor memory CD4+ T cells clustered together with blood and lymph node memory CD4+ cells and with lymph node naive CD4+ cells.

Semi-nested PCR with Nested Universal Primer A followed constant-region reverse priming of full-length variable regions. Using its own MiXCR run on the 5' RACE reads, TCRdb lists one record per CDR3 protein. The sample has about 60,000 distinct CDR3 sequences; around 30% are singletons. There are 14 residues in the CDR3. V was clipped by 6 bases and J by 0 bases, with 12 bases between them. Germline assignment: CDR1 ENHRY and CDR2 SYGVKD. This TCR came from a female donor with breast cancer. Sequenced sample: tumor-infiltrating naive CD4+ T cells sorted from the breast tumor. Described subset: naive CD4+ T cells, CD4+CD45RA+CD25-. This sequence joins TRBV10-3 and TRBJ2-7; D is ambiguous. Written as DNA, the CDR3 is TGTGCCATCAGGGCGCAGGACGACTCCTACGAGCAGTACTTC. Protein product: CAIRAQDDSYEQYF.